One TCR beta chain is described in this entry. The antigen is not known. The healthy adult donors were HIV-negative and reported no recent acute infections or vaccinations. Roughly 200 ng DNA, 25,000 to 30,000 T cell genomes, went into each sorted-subset replicate PCR. Method: immunoSEQ multiplex PCR; TCRdb's copy keeps in-frame clones and lacks some. The data contain over a million clones, approximately 80% of them singletons. This sample is drawn from a study of shared clonotypes between healthy human individuals. The study, taken as a whole, reports: Several donors had around 5% of their naive CD4 clonotypes in common. Expectations were that clonotype sharing among donors would be affected by sequencing depth.

This sequence was found in a man between 18 and 29 years old in good health. Some clones in this sample may be carry-over from other donors' samples. Sequencing was performed on memory CD4+ T cells from PBMCs. As to subset: CD45RA-negative fraction.

DNA of the CDR3: TGTGCCAGCAGTTTAGTTCCGGGTTTCGGCTATGGCTACACCTTC. This translates into CASSLVPGFGYGYTF. V is TRBV27 and J is TRBJ1-2; unclear D gene. The CDR3 contains 15 residues. Trimming stripped 2 bases from V and 4 bases from J, with 14 bases between. Per the germline V gene, CDR1 is MNHEY and CDR2 is SMNVEV (reference sequence).